This section outlines one T cell receptor (beta chain) sequence together with its context. This clonotype occurred many times. Its binding antigen is unknown. Base qualities are not provided; no much larger clone lies one nucleotide away. The junction shows trimming of 3 bases on V and 7 bases on J, plus 2 bases between the germline ends. Reading the germline V gene gives CDR1 SGDLS and CDR2 YYNGEE. Inclusive of the bounding cysteine and phenylalanine, the CDR3 is 10 residues long. Only CDR3 DNA remains: 30 bases, in frame from the first base. The data were taken from a study of T-cell reconstitution after alpha-beta-depleted transplantation in children (TCRdb year 2016). In terms of the full investigation: T-cell immune reconstitution after TCRalphabeta/CD19-depleted allogeneic hematopoietic cell transplantation in children was quantitatively tracked in the study by means of TCR repertoire profiling.

The library was built by means of PCR. Reads for this sample came from an Illumina HiSeq 2500. TCR libraries were prepared with molecular barcoding, using unique molecular identifiers to normalize TCRbeta repertoire quantification. The public reads were reanalyzed by TCRdb: fastp trimming at Q25, MiXCR alignment, in-frame beta chains only. CDR3 protein sequences are deduplicated, and each keeps its most common genes and DNA. The table for this sample lists more than 20,000 distinct CDR3 sequences; 9.5% to 13% of them were counted only once. Of the sample, 20% to 30% is held by the ten largest clones.

This clonotype was obtained from a human donor who donated a stem cell graft to a child with chronic granulomatous disease. The input for sequencing was PBMCs from the stem cell graft donor, taken from the stem cell graft. The chain couples TRBV9 to TRBJ2-1, with no confidently assigned D gene. In nucleotides, the sequence is TGTGCCAGCAGCGGGAATGAGCAGTTCTTC. The translation is CASSGNEQFF.